Listed here is a single TCR beta chain. Its antigen is unknown. The study ran its PCR with 60 Vbeta and 13 Jbeta primers. Clones were sequenced by immunoSEQ multiplex PCR, and TCRdb holds only the in-frame ones, with some missing. The table lists around 140,000 clones, almost 85% of them singletons. The sample is drawn from a study of cytomegalovirus exposure and HLA in healthy donors. Findings and caveats of the study: Per a later analysis, about 17,000 TCR beta sequences showed association with HLA alleles at 0.05 false discovery rate.

The CDR3 covers 15 residues. Germline trimming cut 5 bases from V and 3 bases from J; bases unmatched to any gene: 6. The V gene's germline CDR1 is SNHLY and CDR2 FYNNEI. The sequencing input was PBMCs. The J gene is TRBJ2-3, the V gene TRBV2, with 9 nucleotides matching TRBD2. This receptor was taken from a man aged 30-40 years in good health and CMV-seropositive. The CDR3 loop is CASSLAGTSTDTQYF. CDR3 nucleotide sequence: TGTGCCAGCAGTCTAGCGGGAACATCGACAGATACGCAGTATTTT.